This T cell receptor beta chain came from a study of beta chain features in type 1 diabetes. Study-wide findings and caveats: A PCR bias possibly favoring shorter templates would apply equally to patients and controls.

This clone has just a few counts. Its antigen remains unknown. A read error may produce the germline difference seen at one junction end. CDR1 and CDR2 (germline): LNHDA, SQIVND (reference sequence). This CDR3 spans 12 amino acids. Sequenced material consisted of expressed TCRB transcripts (all of the isolated RNA was reverse transcribed). Profiling relied on immunoSEQ multiplex PCR, and the TCRdb table lists in-frame clones only, not all of them. The sample lists 500,000 to 700,000 clones; roughly a sixth were seen once. The sequence was collected from a man aged 18 to 35 in good health. The chain combines TRBV19 with TRBJ1-1; D gene ambiguous. The sequencing input was naive CD4+ T cells from blood. The CDR3 is CASSPEGLVSSF. CDR3 bases: TGTGCCAGTAGCCCCGAGGGTCTAGTTTCCTCTTTT.